The 14 T cell receptor beta chains presented below share a single source sample, sequenced in a study of sequential checkpoint blockade in melanoma. Clones were sequenced by immunoSEQ multiplex PCR, and TCRdb holds only the in-frame ones, with some missing. This sample carries 4,000 to 6,500 clones, around three fifths of them seen once, and the ten largest clones take about 45%. Treatment: randomized to nivolumab then ipilimumab (arm A) or the reverse (arm B). The sequences come from CD8+ T cells sorted from blood (inferred from file names), collected from a patient given nivolumab and ipilimumab in sequence. These receptors all stem from a human donor with melanoma.

The rearrangement links TRBV6-5 to TRBJ2-7, with 8 bases aligning to TRBD1. The CDR3 is 14 amino acids. The germline gives CDR1 MNHEY, CDR2 SVGAGI. J lost 6 bases, V lost 6 bases, and 10 bases had no gene match. The CDR3 DNA sequence: TGTGCCAGCAGCCATGACAGGGGTACGCGCGAGCAGTACTTC. Translating gives CASSHDRGTREQYF.

The chain employs TRBV19 and TRBJ2-2; TRBD2 agrees at 7 bases. This CDR3 has 16 amino acids. Trimming cost V 4 bases and J 1 base; bases outside gene matches: 6. The germline gives CDR1 LNHDA, CDR2 SQIVND (reference sequence). The CDR3 loop is CASSTRLAVNTGELFF. CDR3 coding DNA: TGTGCCAGTAGTACCCGACTAGCAGTGAACACCGGGGAGCTGTTTTTT.

The chain combines TRBV6-6 with TRBJ1-5; D is unresolved. The CDR3 consists of 14 residues. Per germline, CDR1 MNHNY and CDR2 SVGAGI (reference sequence). The V and J ends lost 2 bases and 7 bases respectively, with 12 bases between them. CDR3 protein: CASSYLGSGQPQHF. In nucleotides, the CDR3 is TGTGCCAGCAGTTACCTAGGGAGCGGGCAGCCCCAGCATTTT.

This clone was recorded a few times. J is TRBJ1-4 and V is TRBV6-4; maybe TRBD1 (5 bases). CDR3 length: 14 residues. V lost 3 bases and J lost 7, with 12 bases in between. Germline values: CDR1 MRHNA, CDR2 SNTAGT. The CDR3 coding sequence is TGTGCCAGCAGTGATGTGGCCGGGGGTGAAAAACTGTTTTTT. This sequence encodes CASSDVAGGEKLFF.

Comments on this clone: Its ends do not fully match the called genes, so a read error is possible. The chain uses TRBV7-2 and TRBJ2-7; D is perhaps TRBD2 (7 bases). Per the germline V gene, CDR1 is SGHTA and CDR2 is FQGNSA. The CDR3 has 17 residues. CDR3 protein: CASSQDPPRGGTYEQYF. The CDR3 coding sequence is TGCGCCAGCAGCCAAGATCCCCCGAGGGGGGGGACCTACGAGCAGTACTTC. The entire variable domain, with the rest obtained from reference TRBV7-2 and TRBJ2-7, is as follows: GAGVSQSPSNKVTEKGKDVELRCDPISGHTALYWYRQSLGQGLEFLIYFQGNSAPDKSGLPSDRFSAERTGGSVSTLTIQRTQQEDSAVYLCASSQDPPRGGTYEQYFGPGTRLTVT.

This chain joins TRBV27 and TRBJ2-7; tentatively, D is TRBD2 (6 bases). The J call is uncertain, as TRBJ2-5 better fits the DNA end. CDR3 length: 15 residues. Germline V CDR1 and CDR2: MNHEY, SMNVEV (reference sequence). The CDR3 protein is CASSLYTGLKETQYF. As DNA, the CDR3 is TGTGCCAGCAGTCTATATACGGGACTGAAAGAGACCCAGTACTTC.

The chain has TRBV11-2 and TRBJ1-5, with a possible D match to TRBD1 (6 bases). The V gene lost 1 base and the J gene lost 8 bases, with 12 bases spanning the gap. This CDR3 has 14 amino acids. CDR1 and CDR2 from the germline V gene are SGHAT and FQNNGV. CDR3 residues: CASSLGGGSEPQHF. The CDR3 nucleotides are TGTGCCAGCAGCTTAGGCGGGGGCTCGGAGCCCCAGCATTTT. Drawing the rest from reference TRBV11-2 and TRBJ1-5, the complete variable domain is EAGVAQSPRYKIIEKRQSVAFWCNPISGHATLYWYQQILGQGPKLLIQFQNNGVVDDSQLPKDRFSAERLKGVDSTLKIQPAKLEDSAVYLCASSLGGGSEPQHFGDGTRLSIL.

This chain connects TRBV20-1 to TRBJ2-3; D call uncertain. The CDR3 extends over 11 amino acids. Germline-derived CDR1 and CDR2 are DFQATT and SNEGSKA (reference sequence). V gave up 0 bases and J gave up 8 bases, with 6 bases separating them. CDR3 region: CSARDWPTQYF. The CDR3, as DNA: TGCAGTGCTAGAGATTGGCCTACGCAGTATTTT.

CDR3 sequence (DNA): TGTGCCAGCAGTTTGGGGGGGGCTAGCGGGAGATCCAATGAGCAGTTCTTC. This codes for CASSLGGASGRSNEQFF. The V gene is TRBV28, the J gene TRBJ2-1; 10 bases map to TRBD2. V trimming: 3 bases; J trimming: 6 bases; junction bases outside the gene matches: 11. The length of the CDR3 is 17 residues. CDR1 is MDHEN, CDR2 SYDVKM, per germline.

The chain recombines TRBV4-3 with TRBJ1-1, with D perhaps TRBD1 (6 bases). The ends were cut back, 2 bases at V and 3 bases at J, with 13 bases in the middle. This CDR3 comprises 15 residues. Germline V gives CDR1 LGHNA, CDR2 YSLEER. CDR3 in amino acids: CASSQNRVVYTEAFF. Here the CDR3 DNA reads TGCGCCAGCAGCCAAAACAGGGTTGTGTACACTGAAGCTTTCTTT.

The rearrangement links TRBV4-3 to TRBJ1-3; D is perhaps TRBD1 (6 bases). Trimming removed 4 bases at V and 0 bases at J, with 13 bases between. CDR3 length: 16 residues. Germline V gene data show CDR1 as LGHNA and CDR2 as YSLEER. In DNA form, the CDR3 reads TGCGCCAGCAGCCTCGGGACACAGTTCTCTGGAAACACCATATATTTT. Amino acid sequence: CASSLGTQFSGNTIYF.

The gene calls are TRBV2 and TRBJ2-7; the D gene is possibly TRBD2 (6 bases). Germline V gives CDR1 SNHLY, CDR2 FYNNEI. Deletions cut 3 bases from V and 3 bases from J, with 15 bases between. The CDR3 is made up of 15 amino acids. In DNA form, the CDR3 reads TGTGCCAGCAGTGACCCCCGACTAGTACACTACGAGCAGTACTTC. This encodes CASSDPRLVHYEQYF.

This clone was seen a few times. The genes are TRBV27 and TRBJ1-1; maybe TRBD1 (5 bases). The CDR3 runs 14 residues. The V gene lost 8 bases and the J gene lost 0 bases, with 13 bases spanning the gap. Germline V gene lookup returns CDR1 MNHEY and CDR2 SMNVEV (reference sequence). The DNA of the CDR3 is TGTGCCAGCTCCGCGACAGACATGAACACTGAAGCTTTCTTT. As protein: CASSATDMNTEAFF.

Points on this clone: One end of the junction does not line up with germline, which may come from a read error. The rearrangement links TRBV6-1 to TRBJ2-1, with 8 bases that match TRBD1. The CDR3 spans 15 residues. Germline lookup yields CDR1 MNHNS and CDR2 SASEGT. The CDR3 spells CASSEGTGPYNEQFF. For the CDR3, the DNA is TGTGCCAGCAGCGAAGGGACAGGACCTTACAATGAGCAGTTCTTC.